Detailed here is one TCR beta chain. Its antigen is not known. This specimen belongs to a study of graft-versus-host responses after intestinal transplantation. Whole-study context: Anti-thymocyte globulin was used for induction in all recipients, who then took tacrolimus and steroids for approximately 3 years.

General study findings and limits: GvH clones occurred in recipient marrow; some first appeared in ileum or blood. High graft-versus-host to host-versus-graft clonal ratios were found in allografts of patients who had graft-donor T cell macrochimerism.

Using immunoSEQ multiplex PCR, the repertoire was profiled, and TCRdb retains in-frame clones only, with some absent. The sample has just over 85,000 clones, 85% to 95% seen once. This CDR3 is 15 amino acids long. V trimming: 1 base; J trimming: 8 bases; junction bases outside the gene matches: 10. Per the germline V gene, CDR1 is GTSNPN and CDR2 is SVGIG (reference sequence). This receptor was taken from a human donor who was the organ donor for an intestinal transplant. The chain links TRBV30 to TRBJ2-2; TRBD1 matches 7 bases. The sequencing here drew on unstimulated CD8+ T cells sorted from spleen or lymph node cells, taken before transplant. CDR3 loop: CAWSAYLQGKGELFF. CDR3 DNA sequence: TGTGCCTGGAGTGCTTACTTACAGGGGAAAGGGGAGCTGTTTTTT.